These T cell receptor beta chains were read from a single sample in a study of regulatory T cells in long-lasting Graves disease. TCRdb re-analysed the multiplex PCR reads in MiXCR, keeping a single row per CDR3 protein. The repertoire has about 290,000 distinct CDR3 sequences, around 20% of them found once; the top ten carry roughly 50%. Source: peripheral blood mononuclear cells (PBMCs), taken when the disease was refractory, from a patient treated with antithyroid drugs. The receptors stem from a female donor with Graves disease. The CDR3 runs from the conserved cysteine through the conserved F or W. A D gene is named only where the DNA matches it firmly. Rows may omit the clone size; those that give it use once, few, many or a size class.

size: -
J: TRBJ2-3
D: -
V: TRBV27
CDR3: CASSLSSGARGADTQYF
DNA: TGTGCCAGCAGTTTATCGTCGGGGGCCCGAGGGGCGGATACGCAGTATTTT

size: many
J: TRBJ2-5
D: TRBD2
V: TRBV28
CDR3: CASSFQREGPGETQYF
DNA: TGTGCCAGCAGTTTCCAGCGGGAGGGCCCCGGGGAGACCCAGTACTTC

size: many
J: TRBJ1-1
D: -
V: TRBV5-1
CDR3: CASSLERRAAEAFF
DNA: TGCGCCAGCAGCTTGGAGCGAAGGGCAGCTGAAGCTTTCTTT

size: many
J: TRBJ1-1
D: -
V: TRBV28
CDR3: CASSLHSLWVTEAFF
DNA: TGTGCCAGCAGTTTACACTCCCTCTGGGTCACTGAAGCTTTCTTT

size: -
J: TRBJ1-2
D: -
V: TRBV5-6
CDR3: CASSFIQGINYGYTF
DNA: TGTGCCAGCAGCTTCATCCAGGGAATTAACTATGGCTACACCTTC

size: -
J: TRBJ1-1
D: -
V: TRBV20-1
CDR3: CSAPNPGNTEAFF
DNA: TGCAGTGCCCCAAATCCGGGGAACACTGAAGCTTTCTTT

size: many
J: TRBJ2-7
D: TRBD1
V: TRBV7-2
CDR3: CASSLDFGTGIYEQYF
DNA: TGTGCCAGCAGCTTAGACTTTGGGACAGGGATCTACGAGCAGTACTTC

size: -
J: TRBJ2-5
D: TRBD2
V: TRBV27
CDR3: CASGEGGPVEETQYF
DNA: TGTGCCAGCGGGGAGGGAGGGCCAGTAGAAGAGACCCAGTACTTC

size: -
J: TRBJ2-1
D: -
V: TRBV2
CDR3: CASLPLGPSQGNEQFF
DNA: TGTGCCAGCCTCCCCCTGGGGCCCTCCCAGGGCAATGAGCAGTTCTTC

size: -
J: TRBJ1-1
D: -
V: TRBV5-5
CDR3: CASSLETGAPEAFF
DNA: TGTGCCAGCAGTCTAGAGACGGGTGCCCCTGAAGCTTTCTTT